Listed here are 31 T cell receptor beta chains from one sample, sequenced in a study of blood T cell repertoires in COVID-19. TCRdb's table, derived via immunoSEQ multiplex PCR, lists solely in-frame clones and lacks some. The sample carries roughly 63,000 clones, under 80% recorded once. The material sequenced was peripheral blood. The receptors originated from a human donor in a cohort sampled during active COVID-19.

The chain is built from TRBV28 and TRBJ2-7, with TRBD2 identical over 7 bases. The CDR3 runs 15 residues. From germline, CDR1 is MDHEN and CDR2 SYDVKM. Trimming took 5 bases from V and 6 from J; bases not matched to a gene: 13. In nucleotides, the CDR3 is TGTGCCAGCAGTACAACCTTGCGCGGGAGAGTCGAGCAGTACTTC. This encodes CASSTTLRGRVEQYF.

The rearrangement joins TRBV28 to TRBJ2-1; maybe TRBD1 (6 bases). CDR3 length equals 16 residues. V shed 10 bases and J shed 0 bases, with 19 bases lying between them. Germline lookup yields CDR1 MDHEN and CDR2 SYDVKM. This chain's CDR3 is CATRIRDTGSYNEQFF. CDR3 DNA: TGTGCCACCCGCATCAGGGACACCGGCTCCTACAATGAGCAGTTCTTC.

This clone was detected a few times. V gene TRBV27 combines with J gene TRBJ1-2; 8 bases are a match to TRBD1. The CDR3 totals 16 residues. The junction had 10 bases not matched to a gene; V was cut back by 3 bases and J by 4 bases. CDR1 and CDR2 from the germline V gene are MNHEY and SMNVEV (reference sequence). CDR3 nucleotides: TGTGCCAGCAGTTTCTCCCAGGGGGCCGCATTCTATGGCTACACCTTC. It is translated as CASSFSQGAAFYGYTF.

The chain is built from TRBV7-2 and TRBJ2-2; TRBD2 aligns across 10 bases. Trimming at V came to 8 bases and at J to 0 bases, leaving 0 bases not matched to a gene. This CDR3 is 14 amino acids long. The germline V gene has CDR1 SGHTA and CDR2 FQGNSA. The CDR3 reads CASGLAANTGELFF. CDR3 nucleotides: TGTGCCAGCGGACTAGCGGCGAACACCGGGGAGCTGTTTTTT.

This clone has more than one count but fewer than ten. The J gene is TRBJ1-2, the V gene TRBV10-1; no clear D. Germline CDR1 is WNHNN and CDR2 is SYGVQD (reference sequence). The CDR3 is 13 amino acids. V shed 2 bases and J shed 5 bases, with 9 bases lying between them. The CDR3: CASSEGRYYGYTF. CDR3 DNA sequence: TGCGCCAGCAGTGAGGGGAGATATTATGGCTACACCTTC.

The CDR3 loop reads CASRGSGELFF. CDR3 sequence (DNA): TGTGCCAGCCGGGGATCCGGGGAGCTGTTTTTT. The chain employs TRBV6-6 and TRBJ2-2; TRBD2 might be the D (5 bases). Germline CDR1 is MNHNY and CDR2 is SVGAGI (reference sequence). The V and J ends lost 8 bases and 6 bases respectively, with 7 bases between them. The CDR3 spans 11 residues.

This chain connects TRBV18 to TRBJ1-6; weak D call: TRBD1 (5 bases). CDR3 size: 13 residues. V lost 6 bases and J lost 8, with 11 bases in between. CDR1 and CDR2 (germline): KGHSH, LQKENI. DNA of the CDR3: TGTGCCAGCTCGCCGGCGGGGGATTCACCCCTCCACTTT. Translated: CASSPAGDSPLHF.

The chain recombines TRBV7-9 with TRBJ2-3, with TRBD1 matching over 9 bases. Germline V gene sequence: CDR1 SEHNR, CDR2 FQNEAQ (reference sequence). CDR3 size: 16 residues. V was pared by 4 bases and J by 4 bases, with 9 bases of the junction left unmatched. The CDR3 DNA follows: TGTGCCAGCAGCTGGCCCGGGACAGGGTTTCCAGATACGCAGTATTTT. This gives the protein CASSWPGTGFPDTQYF.

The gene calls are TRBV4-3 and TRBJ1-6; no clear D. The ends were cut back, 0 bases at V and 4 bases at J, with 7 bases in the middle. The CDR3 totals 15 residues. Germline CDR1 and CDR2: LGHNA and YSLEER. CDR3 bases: TGCGCCAGCAGCCAAGATCAGGTTTATAATTCACCCCTCCACTTT. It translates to CASSQDQVYNSPLHF.

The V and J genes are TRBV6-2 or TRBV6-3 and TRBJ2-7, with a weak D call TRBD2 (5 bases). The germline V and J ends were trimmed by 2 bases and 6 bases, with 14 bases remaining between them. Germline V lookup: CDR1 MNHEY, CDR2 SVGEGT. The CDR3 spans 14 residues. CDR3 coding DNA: TGTGCCAGCAGTTACATCAGAGGGTTCGGCGAGCAGTACTTC. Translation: CASSYIRGFGEQYF.

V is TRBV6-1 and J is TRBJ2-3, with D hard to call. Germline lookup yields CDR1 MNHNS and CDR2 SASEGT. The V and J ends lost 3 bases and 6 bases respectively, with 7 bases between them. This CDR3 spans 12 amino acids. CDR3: CASSETRDTQYF. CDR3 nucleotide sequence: TGTGCCAGCAGTGAGACGAGGGATACGCAGTATTTT.

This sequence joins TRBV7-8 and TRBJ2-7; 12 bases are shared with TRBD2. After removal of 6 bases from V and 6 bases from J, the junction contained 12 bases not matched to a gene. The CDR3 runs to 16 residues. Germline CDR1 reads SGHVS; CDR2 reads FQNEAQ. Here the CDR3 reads CASSHRGPSGRAEQYF. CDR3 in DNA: TGTGCCAGCAGTCACAGGGGGCCTAGCGGGAGGGCCGAGCAGTACTTC.

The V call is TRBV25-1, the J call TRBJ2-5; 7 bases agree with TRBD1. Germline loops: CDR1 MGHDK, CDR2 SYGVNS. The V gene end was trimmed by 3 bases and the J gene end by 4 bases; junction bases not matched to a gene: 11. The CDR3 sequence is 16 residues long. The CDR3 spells CASSETEGAIRETQYF. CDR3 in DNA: TGTGCCAGCAGTGAGACAGAGGGGGCAATTAGAGAGACCCAGTACTTC.

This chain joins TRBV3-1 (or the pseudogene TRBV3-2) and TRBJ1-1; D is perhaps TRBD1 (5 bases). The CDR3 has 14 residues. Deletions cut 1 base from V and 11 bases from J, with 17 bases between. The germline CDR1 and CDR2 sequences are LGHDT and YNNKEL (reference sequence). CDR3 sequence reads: CASSQGGEWRDAFF. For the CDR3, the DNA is TGTGCCAGCAGCCAAGGGGGCGAGTGGCGCGATGCTTTCTTT.

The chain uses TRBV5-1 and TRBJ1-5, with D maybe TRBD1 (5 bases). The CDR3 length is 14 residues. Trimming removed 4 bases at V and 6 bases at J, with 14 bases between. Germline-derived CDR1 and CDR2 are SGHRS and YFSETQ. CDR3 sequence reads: CASSTEGMGQPQHF. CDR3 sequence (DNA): TGCGCCAGCAGCACGGAGGGGATGGGTCAGCCCCAGCATTTT.

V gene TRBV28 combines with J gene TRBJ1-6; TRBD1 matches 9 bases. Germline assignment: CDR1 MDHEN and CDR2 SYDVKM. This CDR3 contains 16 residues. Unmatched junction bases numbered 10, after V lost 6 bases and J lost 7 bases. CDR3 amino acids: CASRPPGTGSNSPLHF. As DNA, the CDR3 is TGTGCCAGCAGACCGCCCGGGACAGGGTCCAATTCACCCCTCCACTTT.

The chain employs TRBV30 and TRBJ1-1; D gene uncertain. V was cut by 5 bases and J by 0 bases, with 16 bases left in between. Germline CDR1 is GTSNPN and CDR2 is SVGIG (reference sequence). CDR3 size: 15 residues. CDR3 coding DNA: TGTGCCTGGGGTGGCAGGCTATTTGTGAACACTGAAGCTTTCTTT. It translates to CAWGGRLFVNTEAFF.

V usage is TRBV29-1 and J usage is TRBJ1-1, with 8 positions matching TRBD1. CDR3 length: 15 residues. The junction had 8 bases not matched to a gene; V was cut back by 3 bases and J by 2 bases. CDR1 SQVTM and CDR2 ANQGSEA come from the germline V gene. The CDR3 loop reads CSVEYPDRGNTEAFF. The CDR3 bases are TGCAGCGTTGAGTATCCCGACAGGGGCAACACTGAAGCTTTCTTT.

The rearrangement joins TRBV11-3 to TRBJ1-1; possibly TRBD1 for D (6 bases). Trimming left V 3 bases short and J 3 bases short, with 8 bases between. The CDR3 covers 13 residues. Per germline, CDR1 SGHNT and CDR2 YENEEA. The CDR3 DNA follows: TGTGCCAGCAGCTTCGACAGGCACACTGAAGCTTTCTTT. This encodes CASSFDRHTEAFF.

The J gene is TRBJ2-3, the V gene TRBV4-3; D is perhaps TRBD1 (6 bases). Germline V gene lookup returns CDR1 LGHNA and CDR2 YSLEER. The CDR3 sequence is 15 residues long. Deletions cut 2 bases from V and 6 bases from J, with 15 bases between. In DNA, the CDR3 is TGCGCCAGCAGCCAATTTCAGGGGTTCAAGGATACGCAGTATTTT. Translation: CASSQFQGFKDTQYF.

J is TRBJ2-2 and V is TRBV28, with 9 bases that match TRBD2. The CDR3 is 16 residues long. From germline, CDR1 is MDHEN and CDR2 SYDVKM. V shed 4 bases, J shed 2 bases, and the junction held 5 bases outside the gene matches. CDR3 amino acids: CASSSGGRANTGELFF. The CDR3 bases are TGTGCCAGCAGTTCCGGCGGGAGGGCCAACACCGGGGAGCTGTTTTTT.

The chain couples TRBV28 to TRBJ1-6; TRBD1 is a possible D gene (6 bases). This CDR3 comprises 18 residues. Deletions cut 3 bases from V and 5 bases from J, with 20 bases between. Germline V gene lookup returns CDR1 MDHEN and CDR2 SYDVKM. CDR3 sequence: CASSFAGGGGSHNSPLHF. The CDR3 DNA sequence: TGTGCCAGCAGTTTCGCTGGGGGAGGGGGGTCCCATAATTCACCCCTCCACTTT.

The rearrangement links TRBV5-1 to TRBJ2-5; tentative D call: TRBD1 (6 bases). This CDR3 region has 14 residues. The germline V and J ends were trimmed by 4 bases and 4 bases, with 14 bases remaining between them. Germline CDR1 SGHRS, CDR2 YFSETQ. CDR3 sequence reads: CASSGGSLGETQYF. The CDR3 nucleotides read TGCGCCAGCAGCGGGGGCTCGTTGGGAGAGACCCAGTACTTC.

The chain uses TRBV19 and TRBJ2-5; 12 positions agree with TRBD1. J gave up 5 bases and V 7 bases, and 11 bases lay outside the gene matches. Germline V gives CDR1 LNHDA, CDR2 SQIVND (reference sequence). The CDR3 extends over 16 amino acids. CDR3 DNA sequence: TGTGCCAGTAACCCATCCGGGACAGGGGGCGGTGAGACCCAGTACTTC. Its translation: CASNPSGTGGGETQYF.

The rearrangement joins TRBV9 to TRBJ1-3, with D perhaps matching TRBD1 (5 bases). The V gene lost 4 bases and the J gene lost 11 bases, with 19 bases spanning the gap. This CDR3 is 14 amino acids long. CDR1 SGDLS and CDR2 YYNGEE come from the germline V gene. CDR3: CASSQTTAGVPIYF. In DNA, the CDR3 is TGTGCCAGCAGCCAAACCACGGCGGGGGTCCCCATATATTTT.

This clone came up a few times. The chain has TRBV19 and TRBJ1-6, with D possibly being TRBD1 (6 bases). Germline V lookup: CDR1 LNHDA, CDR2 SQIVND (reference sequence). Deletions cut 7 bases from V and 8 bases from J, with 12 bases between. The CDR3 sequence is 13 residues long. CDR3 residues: CASKVAGDSPLHF. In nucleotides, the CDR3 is TGTGCCAGTAAAGTCGCAGGGGATTCACCCCTCCACTTT.

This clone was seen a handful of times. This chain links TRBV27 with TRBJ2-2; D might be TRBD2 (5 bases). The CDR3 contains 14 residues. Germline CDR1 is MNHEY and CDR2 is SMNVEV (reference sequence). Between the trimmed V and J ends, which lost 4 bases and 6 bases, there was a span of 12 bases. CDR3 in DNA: TGTGCCAGCAGTTCCATACTAGGTCCCGGGGAGCTGTTTTTT. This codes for CASSSILGPGELFF.

The CDR3 sequence is CASSPQGLGEQYF. Here the CDR3 DNA reads TGTGCCAGCAGTCCTCAGGGTTTGGGAGAGCAGTACTTC. The V gene is TRBV3-1 (or the pseudogene TRBV3-2), the J gene TRBJ2-7, with D maybe TRBD1 (5 bases). CDR3 length: 13 residues. V lost 6 bases to trimming and J lost 7 bases, with 16 bases between them. CDR1 LGHDT and CDR2 YNNKEL come from the germline V gene (reference sequence).

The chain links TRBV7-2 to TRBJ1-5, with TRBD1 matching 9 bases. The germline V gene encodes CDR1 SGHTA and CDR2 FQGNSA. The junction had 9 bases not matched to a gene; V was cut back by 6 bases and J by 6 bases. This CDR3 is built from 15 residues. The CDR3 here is CASSDRTGVSQPQHF. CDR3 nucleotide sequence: TGTGCCAGCAGTGATCGGACAGGGGTTAGTCAGCCCCAGCATTTT. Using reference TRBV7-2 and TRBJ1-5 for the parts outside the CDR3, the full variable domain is GAGVSQSPSNKVTEKGKDVELRCDPISGHTALYWYRQSLGQGLEFLIYFQGNSAPDKSGLPSDRFSAERTGGSVSTLTIQRTQQEDSAVYLCASSDRTGVSQPQHFGDGTRLSIL.

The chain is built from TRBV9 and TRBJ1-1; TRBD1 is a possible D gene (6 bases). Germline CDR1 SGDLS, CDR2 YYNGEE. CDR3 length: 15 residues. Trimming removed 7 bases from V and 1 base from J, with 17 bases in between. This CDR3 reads CASGPGGRGNTEAFF. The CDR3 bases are TGTGCCAGCGGGCCTGGGGGCAGAGGGAACACTGAAGCTTTCTTT.

CDR3 residues: CAWSPGTDTQYF. CDR3 nucleotides: TGTGCCTGGTCCCCGGGCACAGATACGCAGTATTTT. The chain is built from TRBV30 and TRBJ2-3, with D unresolved. From germline, CDR1 is GTSNPN and CDR2 SVGIG (reference sequence). CDR3 length: 12 residues. V was trimmed by 5 bases and J by 1 base, leaving 7 bases between them.